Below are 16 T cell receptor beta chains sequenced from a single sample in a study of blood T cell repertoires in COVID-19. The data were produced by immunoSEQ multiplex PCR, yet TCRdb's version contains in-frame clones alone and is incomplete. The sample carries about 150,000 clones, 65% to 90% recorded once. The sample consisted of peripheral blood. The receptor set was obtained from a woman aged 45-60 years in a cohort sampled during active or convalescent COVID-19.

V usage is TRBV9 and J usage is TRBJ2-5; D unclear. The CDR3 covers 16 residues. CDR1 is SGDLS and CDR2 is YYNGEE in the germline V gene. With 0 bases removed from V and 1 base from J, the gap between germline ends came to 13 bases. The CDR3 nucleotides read TGTGCCAGCAGCGTAGGCAATTCCGGGTCCCAAGAGACCCAGTACTTC. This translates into CASSVGNSGSQETQYF.

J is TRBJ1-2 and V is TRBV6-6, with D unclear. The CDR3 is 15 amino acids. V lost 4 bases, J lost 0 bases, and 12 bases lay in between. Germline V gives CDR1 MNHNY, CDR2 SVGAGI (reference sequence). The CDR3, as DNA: TGTGCCAGCAGTTCTCCCAGGAACTCTAACTATGGCTACACCTTC. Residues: CASSSPRNSNYGYTF.

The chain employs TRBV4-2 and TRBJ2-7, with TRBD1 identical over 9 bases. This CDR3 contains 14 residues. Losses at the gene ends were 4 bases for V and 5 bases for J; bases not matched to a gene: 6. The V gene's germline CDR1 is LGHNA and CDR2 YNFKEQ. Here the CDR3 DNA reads TGTGCCAGCAGCCCCGGGACAGGGTCACACGAGCAGTACTTC. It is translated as CASSPGTGSHEQYF.

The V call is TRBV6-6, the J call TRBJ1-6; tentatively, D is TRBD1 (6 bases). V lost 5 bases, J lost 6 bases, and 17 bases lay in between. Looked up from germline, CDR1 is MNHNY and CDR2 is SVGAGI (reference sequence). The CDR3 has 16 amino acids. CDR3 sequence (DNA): TGTGCCAGCAGTCGAGACGACAGGACCGCTAATTCACCCCTCCACTTT. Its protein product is CASSRDDRTANSPLHF.

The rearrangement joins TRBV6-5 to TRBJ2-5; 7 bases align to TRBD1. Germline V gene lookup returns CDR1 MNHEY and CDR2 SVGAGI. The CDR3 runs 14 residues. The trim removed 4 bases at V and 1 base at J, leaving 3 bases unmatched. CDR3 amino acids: CASSSTGSQETQYF. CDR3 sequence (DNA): TGTGCCAGCAGTTCGACAGGGTCCCAAGAGACCCAGTACTTC.

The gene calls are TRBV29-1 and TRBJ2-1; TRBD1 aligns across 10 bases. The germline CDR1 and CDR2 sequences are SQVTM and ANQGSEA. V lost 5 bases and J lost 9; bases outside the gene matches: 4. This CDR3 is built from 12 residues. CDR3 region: CSVRQGAGEQFF. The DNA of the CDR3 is TGCAGCGTTCGACAGGGGGCGGGTGAGCAGTTCTTC.

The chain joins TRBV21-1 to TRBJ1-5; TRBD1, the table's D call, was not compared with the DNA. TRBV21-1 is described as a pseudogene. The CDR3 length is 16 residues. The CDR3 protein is CASSFRTGGSNQPQHF. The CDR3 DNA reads TGTGCCAGCAGCTTCCGGACAGGGGGTAGCAATCAGCCCCAGCATTTT.

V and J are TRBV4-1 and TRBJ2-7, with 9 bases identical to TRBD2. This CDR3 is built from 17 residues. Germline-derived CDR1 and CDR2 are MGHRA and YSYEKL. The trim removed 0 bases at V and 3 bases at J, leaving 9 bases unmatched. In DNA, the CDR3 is TGCGCCAGCAGCCAAGAAGGGCTAGCGGGGTATTACTACGAGCAGTACTTC. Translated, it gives CASSQEGLAGYYYEQYF.

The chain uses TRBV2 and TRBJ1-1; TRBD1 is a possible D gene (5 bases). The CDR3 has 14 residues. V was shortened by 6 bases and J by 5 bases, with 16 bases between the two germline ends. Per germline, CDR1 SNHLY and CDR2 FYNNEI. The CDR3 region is CASRLEGTWTEAFF. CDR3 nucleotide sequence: TGTGCCAGCAGGTTAGAAGGGACTTGGACTGAAGCTTTCTTT.

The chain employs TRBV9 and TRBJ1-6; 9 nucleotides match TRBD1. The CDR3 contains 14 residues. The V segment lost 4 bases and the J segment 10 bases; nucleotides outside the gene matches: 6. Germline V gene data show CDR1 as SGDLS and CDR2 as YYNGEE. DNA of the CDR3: TGTGCCAGCAGCCGGGGACAGGGAGACTCACCCCTCCACTTT. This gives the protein CASSRGQGDSPLHF.

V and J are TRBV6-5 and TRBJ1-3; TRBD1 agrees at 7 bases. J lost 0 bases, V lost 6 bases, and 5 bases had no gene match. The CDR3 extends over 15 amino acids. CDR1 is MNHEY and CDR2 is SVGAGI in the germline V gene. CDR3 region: CASRGRGASGNTIYF. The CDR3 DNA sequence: TGTGCCAGCAGGGGCAGGGGGGCCTCTGGAAACACCATATATTTT.

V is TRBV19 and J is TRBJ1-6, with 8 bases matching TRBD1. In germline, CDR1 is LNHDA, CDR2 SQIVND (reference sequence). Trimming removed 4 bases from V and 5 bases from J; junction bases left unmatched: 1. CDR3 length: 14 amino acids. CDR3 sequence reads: CASSRDRNNSPLHF. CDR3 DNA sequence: TGTGCCAGTAGTAGGGACAGGAATAATTCACCCCTCCACTTT.

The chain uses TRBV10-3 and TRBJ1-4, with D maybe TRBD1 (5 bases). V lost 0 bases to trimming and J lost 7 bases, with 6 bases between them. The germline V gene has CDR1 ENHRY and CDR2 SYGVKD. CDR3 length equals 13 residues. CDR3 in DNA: TGTGCCATCAGTGAGTCCCAGGGTGAAAAACTGTTTTTT. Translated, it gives CAISESQGEKLFF.

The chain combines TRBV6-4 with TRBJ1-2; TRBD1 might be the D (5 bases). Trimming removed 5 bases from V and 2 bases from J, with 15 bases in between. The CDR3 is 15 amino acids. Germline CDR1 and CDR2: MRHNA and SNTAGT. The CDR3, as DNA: TGTGCCAGCAGTTCGCAGGGAGGCCAGAACTATGGCTACACCTTC. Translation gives CASSSQGGQNYGYTF.

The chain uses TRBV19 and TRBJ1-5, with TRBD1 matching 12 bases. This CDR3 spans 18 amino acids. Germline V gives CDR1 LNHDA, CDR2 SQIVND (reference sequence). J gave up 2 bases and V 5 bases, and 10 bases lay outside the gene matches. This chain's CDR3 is CASSGGTGGAGGNQPQHF. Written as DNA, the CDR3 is TGTGCCAGTAGTGGTGGGACAGGGGGCGCCGGGGGCAATCAGCCCCAGCATTTT.

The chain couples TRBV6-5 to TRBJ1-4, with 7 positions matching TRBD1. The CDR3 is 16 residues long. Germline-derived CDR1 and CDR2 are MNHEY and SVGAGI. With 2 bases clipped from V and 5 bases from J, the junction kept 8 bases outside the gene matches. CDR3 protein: CASSYGPGQPNEKLFF. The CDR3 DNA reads TGTGCCAGCAGTTACGGACCGGGACAGCCCAATGAAAAACTGTTTTTT.